Listed below are T cell receptor beta chains from one sample, sequenced in a study of neoadjuvant anti-PD-1 for oral cavity cancer. Assay used: immunoSEQ multiplex PCR; TCRdb lists only in-frame clones, some missing. The sample shows about 15,000 clones, 35% to 50% of them seen only once. Specimen: tumor tissue, collected after nivolumab (anti-PD-1) treatment. All receptors derive from a person between 40 and 79 years old with oral cavity squamous cell carcinoma. Each CDR3 is given without its conserved first and last residue. The order of the fields is V gene, CDR3 protein.

>TRBV15
ATSGVPGRRANYGYT
>TRBV5-1
ASSPRGLAGMGGELF
>TRBV30
AWSARQGARETQY
>TRBV6-1
ASSSTSGGVETQY
>TRBV5-6
ASSLDRIYGYT
>TRBV19
ASCISWRQPQH
>TRBV5-1
ASSLEGESSREQY
>TRBV6-6
ASSYWQVNTEAF
>TRBV30
AWSVGPRTGELF
>TRBV15
ATSSGLASDYEQY
>TRBV5-6
ASSLGGLTRQPQH
>TRBV6-5
ASSYSTGTYEQY
>TRBV7-3
ASRSMAGAGTGELF
>TRBV9
ASSDGGGAVNEQF
>TRBV6-1
ASRRATGSGYT
>TRBV6-5
ASSPGPDYGYT
>TRBV6-1
ASSAQGAKNTEAF
>TRBV5-1
ASSLDSNQPQH
>TRBV9
ASSASTGGSNTEAF
>TRBV7-9
ASSEGQNNYGYT
>TRBV19
ASKKPSGDTGELF
>TRBV6-6
ASSPDRATEQY
>TRBV2
ASSDRDRGQETQY
>TRBV28
ASGPTYRVGETQY
>TRBV15
ATSRAPAGVTEAF
>TRBV11-3
ASSPRGSGTQY
>TRBV7-2
ASSLFGQGNYGYT
>TRBV10-2
ASSDDWWGQAEAF
>TRBV6-1
ASSEEGAVTEAF
>TRBV28
ASSFTNEKLF
>TRBV27
ASSYGGQSYEQY
>TRBV10-3
AIRGTVNTGELF
>TRBV6-5
ASSYVGKGYEQY
>TRBV6-4
ASSDGDYNEQF
>TRBV13
ASSLGVSSYNSPLH
>TRBV10-3
AIRTGTEVSGANVLT
>TRBV6-1
ASRERSFETQY
>TRBV4-3
ASSQERVGSNQPQH
>TRBV7-3
ASSRTGLGETQY
>TRBV19
ASSIFDYYNEQF
>TRBV4-2
ASKTMGANTEAF
>TRBV27
ASSYRGLKYEQY
>TRBV6-5
ASSSGYNEKLF
>TRBV10-3
AISEGDRVNEQF
>TRBV4-3
ASSQEGQGSYNEQF